The sequence of this T cell receptor (beta chain) was determined in a study of T cell clusters in autoimmune cytopenias. TRB was amplified from about 270 ng of peripheral blood genomic DNA per sample. TRB was amplified by touch-down multiplex PCR, primer pools A and B combined. TCRdb re-called the multiplex PCR reads, yielding one record per CDR3 amino acid sequence without DNA. The table lists around 15,000 distinct CDR3 sequences. Per the germline V gene, CDR1 is MNHEY and CDR2 is SVGAGI. The CDR3 is 12 amino acids. These same records also appear under a second study, on T cell repertoires in aging, cancer and after chemotherapy.

The source of this sequence is a human donor in good health. Source material: peripheral blood. The rearrangement uses TRBV6-5 and TRBJ2-7; the TCRdb call, TRBD1, lacks DNA for checking. This CDR3 reads CASSYRGFEQYF.